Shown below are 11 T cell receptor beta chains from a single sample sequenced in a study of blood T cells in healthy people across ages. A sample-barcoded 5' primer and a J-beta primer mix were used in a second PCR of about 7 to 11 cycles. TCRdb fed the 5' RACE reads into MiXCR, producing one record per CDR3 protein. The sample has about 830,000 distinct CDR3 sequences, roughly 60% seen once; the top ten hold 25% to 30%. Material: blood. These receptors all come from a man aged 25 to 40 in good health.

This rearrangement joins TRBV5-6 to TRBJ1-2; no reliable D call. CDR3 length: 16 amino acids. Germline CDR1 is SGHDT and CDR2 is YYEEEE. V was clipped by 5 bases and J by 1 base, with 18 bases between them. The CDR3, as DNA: TGTGCCAGCAGGGTACTCGGGGAAAGGAATAACTATGGCTACACCTTC. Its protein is CASRVLGERNNYGYTF.

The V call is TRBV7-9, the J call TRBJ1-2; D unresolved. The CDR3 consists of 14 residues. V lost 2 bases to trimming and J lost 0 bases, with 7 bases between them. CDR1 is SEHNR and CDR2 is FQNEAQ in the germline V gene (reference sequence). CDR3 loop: CASSLSSPNYGYTF. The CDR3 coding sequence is TGTGCCAGCAGCTTAAGCTCCCCTAACTATGGCTACACCTTC. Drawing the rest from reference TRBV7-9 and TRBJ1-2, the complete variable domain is DTGVSQNPRHKITKRGQNVTFRCDPISEHNRLYWYRQTLGQGPEFLTYFQNEAQLEKSRLLSDRFSAERPKGSFSTLEIQRTEQGDSAMYLCASSLSSPNYGYTFGSGTRLTVV.

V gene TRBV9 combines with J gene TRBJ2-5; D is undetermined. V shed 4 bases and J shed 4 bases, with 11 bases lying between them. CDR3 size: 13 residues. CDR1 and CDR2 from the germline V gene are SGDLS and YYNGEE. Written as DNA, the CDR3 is TGTGCCAGCAGCCCCAAGACCCCAGAGACCCAGTACTTC. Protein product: CASSPKTPETQYF. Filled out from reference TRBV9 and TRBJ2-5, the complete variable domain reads DSGVTQTPKHLITATGQRVTLRCSPRSGDLSVYWYQQSLDQGLQFLIQYYNGEERAKGNILERFSAQQFPDLHSELNLSSLELGDSALYFCASSPKTPETQYFGPGTRLLVL.

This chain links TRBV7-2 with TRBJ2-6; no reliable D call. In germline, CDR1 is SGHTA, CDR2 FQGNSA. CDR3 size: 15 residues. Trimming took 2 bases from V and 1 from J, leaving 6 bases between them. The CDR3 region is CASSLMNSGANVLTF. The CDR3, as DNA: TGTGCCAGCAGCTTAATGAATTCTGGGGCCAACGTCCTGACTTTC.

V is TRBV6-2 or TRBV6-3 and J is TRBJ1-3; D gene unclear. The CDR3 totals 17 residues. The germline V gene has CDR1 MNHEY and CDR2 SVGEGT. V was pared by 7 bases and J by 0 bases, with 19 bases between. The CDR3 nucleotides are TGTGCCAGCACCGACTATGGTAGCAGCGCCTCTGGAAACACCATATATTTT. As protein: CASTDYGSSASGNTIYF.

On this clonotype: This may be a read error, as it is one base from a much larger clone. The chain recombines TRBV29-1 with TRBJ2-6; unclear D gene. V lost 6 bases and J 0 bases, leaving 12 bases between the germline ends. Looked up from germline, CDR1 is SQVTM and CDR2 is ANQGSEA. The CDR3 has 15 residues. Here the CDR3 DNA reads TGCAGCGTCTCACTGGGTATCTCTGGGGCCAACGTCCTGACTTTC. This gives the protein CSVSLGISGANVLTF.

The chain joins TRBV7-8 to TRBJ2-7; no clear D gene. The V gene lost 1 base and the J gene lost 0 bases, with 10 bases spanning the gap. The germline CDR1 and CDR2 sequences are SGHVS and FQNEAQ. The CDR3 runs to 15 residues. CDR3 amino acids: CASSLESTLSYEQYF. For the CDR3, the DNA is TGTGCCAGCAGCTTAGAATCAACCCTCTCCTACGAGCAGTACTTC.

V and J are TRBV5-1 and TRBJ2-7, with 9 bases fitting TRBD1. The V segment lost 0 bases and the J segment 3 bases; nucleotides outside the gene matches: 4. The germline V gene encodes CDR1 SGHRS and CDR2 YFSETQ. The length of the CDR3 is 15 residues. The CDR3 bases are TGCGCCAGCAGCTTGGAGGCGACAGGGGGCTACGAGCAGTACTTC. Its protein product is CASSLEATGGYEQYF.

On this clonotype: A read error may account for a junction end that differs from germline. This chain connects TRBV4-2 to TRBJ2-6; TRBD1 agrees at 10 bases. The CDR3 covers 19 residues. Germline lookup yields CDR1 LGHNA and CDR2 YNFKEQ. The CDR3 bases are TGTGCCAGCAGCCAAGCTTCGACAGGGGGCAGGCCTGGGGCCAACGTCCTGTCTTTC. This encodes CASSQASTGGRPGANVLSF.

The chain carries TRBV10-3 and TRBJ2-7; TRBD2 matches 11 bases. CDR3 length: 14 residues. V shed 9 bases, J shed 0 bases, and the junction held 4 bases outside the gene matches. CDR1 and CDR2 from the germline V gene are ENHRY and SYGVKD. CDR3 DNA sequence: TGTGCCATTCTAGCGGGGGGAAGCTCCTACGAGCAGTACTTC. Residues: CAILAGGSSYEQYF.

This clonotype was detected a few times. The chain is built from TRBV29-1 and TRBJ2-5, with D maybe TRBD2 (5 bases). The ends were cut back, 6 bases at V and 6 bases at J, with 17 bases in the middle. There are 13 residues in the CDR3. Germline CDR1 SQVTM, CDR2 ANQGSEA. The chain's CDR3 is CSVYDTGSKTQYF. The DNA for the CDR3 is TGCAGCGTCTACGACACGGGGTCAAAGACCCAGTACTTC.